These 22 T cell receptor beta chains were all obtained from the same sample, sequenced in a study of blood T cell repertoires in COVID-19. Sequenced by immunoSEQ multiplex PCR; TCRdb stores in-frame clones only, minus some. The sample lists 50,000 to 65,000 clones, approximately 88% occurring once. The sample taken for sequencing was peripheral blood. The source is a man aged 50 to 60 with active COVID-19.

The chain is built from TRBV5-1 and TRBJ1-2; D is undetermined. The ends were cut back, 5 bases at V and 8 bases at J, with 13 bases in the middle. CDR3 length: 12 residues. Per the germline V gene, CDR1 is SGHRS and CDR2 is YFSETQ. The CDR3 protein is CASRSSVRGYTF. The CDR3 DNA follows: TGCGCCAGCAGATCCTCGGTTCGGGGCTACACCTTC.

The V gene is TRBV5-1, the J gene TRBJ1-4, with TRBD1 matching 7 bases. The CDR3 totals 15 residues. V dropped 0 bases and J dropped 6; count of bases not matched to a gene: 5. Germline loops: CDR1 SGHRS, CDR2 YFSETQ. CDR3: CASSLDPGGYEKLFF. Written as DNA, the CDR3 is TGCGCCAGCAGCTTGGATCCAGGGGGATATGAAAAACTGTTTTTT.

V gene TRBV5-5 combines with J gene TRBJ1-1, with D maybe TRBD1 (5 bases). Germline CDR1 and CDR2: SGHKS and YYEKEE (reference sequence). Trimming pared 6 bases from V and 1 base from J, leaving 16 bases between. The CDR3 is 15 amino acids. The CDR3 nucleotides read TGTGCCAGCACCAAACTGGGACTCCAGAACACTGAAGCTTTCTTT. As protein: CASTKLGLQNTEAFF. Full variable domain (remainder filled in from reference TRBV5-5 and TRBJ1-1): DAGVTQSPTHLIKTRGQQVTLRCSPISGHKSVSWYQQVLGQGPQFIFQYYEKEERGRGNFPDRFSARQFPNYSSELNVNALLLGDSALYLCASTKLGLQNTEAFFGQGTRLTVV.

The J gene is TRBJ1-2, the V gene TRBV10-1, with TRBD1 matching 8 bases. Per the germline V gene, CDR1 is WNHNN and CDR2 is SYGVQD (reference sequence). The trim removed 4 bases at V and 9 bases at J, leaving 22 bases unmatched. The CDR3 contains 18 residues. This CDR3 reads CASSVGASDRVRSLSYTF. The DNA for the CDR3 is TGCGCCAGCAGTGTGGGAGCTTCGGACAGGGTCCGATCGCTAAGCTACACCTTC.

The chain uses TRBV19 and TRBJ1-2; 8 nucleotides align to TRBD1. V dropped 7 bases and J dropped 4; count of bases not matched to a gene: 5. The germline gives CDR1 LNHDA, CDR2 SQIVND (reference sequence). This CDR3 region has 13 residues. The CDR3 protein is CASNTGGGYGYTF. The DNA for the CDR3 is TGTGCCAGTAATACAGGGGGGGGCTATGGCTACACCTTC. Variable domain in full (rest from reference TRBV19 and TRBJ1-2): DGGITQSPKYLFRKEGQNVTLSCEQNLNHDAMYWYRQDPGQGLRLIYYSQIVNDFQKGDIAEGYSVSREKKESFPLTVTSAQKNPTAFYLCASNTGGGYGYTFGSGTRLTVV.

The chain combines TRBV28 with TRBJ1-2; D not certain. Germline assignment: CDR1 MDHEN and CDR2 SYDVKM. V gave up 3 bases and J gave up 4 bases, with 6 bases separating them. CDR3 size: 12 residues. CDR3 amino acids: CASSFRFYGYTF. CDR3 DNA: TGTGCCAGCAGTTTCCGTTTCTATGGCTACACCTTC.

V and J are TRBV28 and TRBJ2-4; 9 positions match TRBD2. The CDR3 is made up of 16 amino acids. Trimming cost V 4 bases and J 7 bases; bases outside gene matches: 11. Germline assignment: CDR1 MDHEN and CDR2 SYDVKM. The CDR3 DNA sequence: TGTGCCAGCAGTTCCCCTGCGGCGGGGGGGCAGAACATTCAGTACTTC. The encoded protein is CASSSPAAGGQNIQYF.

This clone has a single count. This chain joins TRBV25-1 and TRBJ1-1; D ambiguous. Trimming pared 3 bases from V and 5 bases from J, leaving 10 bases between. In germline, CDR1 is MGHDK, CDR2 SYGVNS. The CDR3 is 13 residues long. The CDR3 DNA is TGTGCCAGCAGTGATTTTGGCCGAACTGAAGCTTTCTTT. Translating it yields CASSDFGRTEAFF.

The rearrangement joins TRBV6-5 to TRBJ1-1; the match to TRBD1 covers 7 bases. Trimming removed 7 bases from V and 0 bases from J; junction bases left unmatched: 8. This CDR3 comprises 15 residues. The germline CDR1 and CDR2 sequences are MNHEY and SVGAGI. The CDR3 region is CASTLGRGLNTEAFF. In nucleotides, the CDR3 is TGTGCCAGCACCCTGGGCAGGGGGTTGAACACTGAAGCTTTCTTT.

The chain employs TRBV20-1 and TRBJ1-1, with D perhaps TRBD1 (5 bases). Germline CDR1 DFQATT, CDR2 SNEGSKA (reference sequence). Trimming stripped 3 bases from V and 4 bases from J, with 9 bases between. CDR3 length equals 12 residues. CDR3: CSASLGPTEAFF. The CDR3 DNA is TGCAGTGCTAGTTTGGGGCCCACTGAAGCTTTCTTT.

The chain is built from TRBV29-1 and TRBJ1-1; D unresolved. The CDR3 spans 14 residues. Germline V lookup: CDR1 SQVTM, CDR2 ANQGSEA. V was shortened by 4 bases and J by 0 bases, with 12 bases between the two germline ends. The CDR3: CSVVEYPMNTEAFF. DNA for the CDR3: TGCAGCGTTGTTGAATACCCTATGAACACTGAAGCTTTCTTT.

The chain is built from TRBV4-1 and TRBJ2-1; 7 bases are a match to TRBD2. Germline loops: CDR1 MGHRA, CDR2 YSYEKL. Unmatched junction bases numbered 10, after V lost 2 bases and J lost 0 bases. This CDR3 is built from 18 residues. The CDR3 is CASSQRHMGGSSYNEQFF. The DNA of the CDR3 is TGCGCCAGCAGCCAACGACATATGGGCGGGAGCTCCTACAATGAGCAGTTCTTC.

This clone appeared once. The rearrangement links TRBV5-1 to TRBJ2-2; TRBD1 aligns across 9 bases. Looked up from germline, CDR1 is SGHRS and CDR2 is YFSETQ. The CDR3 contains 14 residues. V shed 10 bases and J 7 bases; nucleotides not matched to a gene: 11. Here the CDR3 DNA reads TGCGCCGGATCTCGGACAGGGGAGATCGGGGAGCTGTTTTTT. Translated: CAGSRTGEIGELFF.

This chain connects TRBV4-1 to TRBJ1-2; 9 bases fit TRBD1. The germline V gene encodes CDR1 MGHRA and CDR2 YSYEKL. CDR3 size: 15 residues. J gave up 6 bases and V 6 bases, and 11 bases lay outside the gene matches. CDR3 DNA sequence: TGCGCCAGCAGTCGCACTGGGACAGGGCCAAATGGCTACACCTTC. Translating gives CASSRTGTGPNGYTF.

The gene calls are TRBV20-1 and TRBJ2-1, with 11 bases that match TRBD2. Germline V gives CDR1 DFQATT, CDR2 SNEGSKA (reference sequence). J lost 7 bases, V lost 3 bases, and 2 bases had no gene match. This CDR3 has 13 amino acids. CDR3 sequence: CSASTSGGNEQFF. CDR3 nucleotide sequence: TGCAGTGCTAGTACTAGCGGGGGTAATGAGCAGTTCTTC.

The J gene is TRBJ1-3, the V gene TRBV7-3, with a tentative D call TRBD1 (5 bases). Germline V CDR1 and CDR2: SGHTA, FQGTGA. CDR3 length: 14 residues. Trimming pared 5 bases from V and 9 bases from J, leaving 17 bases between. This CDR3 is CASSPTPGGGTIYF. CDR3 nucleotides: TGTGCCAGCAGCCCAACCCCGGGGGGGGGCACCATATATTTT.

The chain is built from TRBV6-2 or TRBV6-3 and TRBJ1-2; D is perhaps TRBD1 (6 bases). Germline V gene sequence: CDR1 MNHEY, CDR2 SVGEGT. The CDR3 runs to 13 residues. V gave up 6 bases and J gave up 6 bases, with 14 bases separating them. CDR3 nucleotides: TGTGCCAGCAGCTATACAGGGAATAATGGCTACACCTTC. Translated: CASSYTGNNGYTF.

The gene calls are TRBV2 and TRBJ2-7; D remains ambiguous. The CDR3 extends over 11 amino acids. The germline CDR1 and CDR2 sequences are SNHLY and FYNNEI. Trimming pared 6 bases from V and 10 bases from J, leaving 13 bases between. The CDR3 spells CASRDRLYQYF. The CDR3 DNA reads as TGTGCCAGCAGGGATAGACTTTACCAGTACTTC.

The CDR3 protein is CASSDQESGANVLTF. The CDR3 nucleotides read TGTGCCAGCTCAGACCAGGAATCTGGGGCCAACGTCCTGACTTTC. The chain is built from TRBV18 and TRBJ2-6; D uncertain. CDR3 length: 15 residues. Germline V gene lookup returns CDR1 KGHSH and CDR2 LQKENI. V dropped 5 bases and J dropped 1 base, with 9 bases sitting between them.

The chain uses TRBV4-1 and TRBJ1-1, with 8 bases identical to TRBD1. This CDR3 contains 15 residues. CDR1 is MGHRA, CDR2 YSYEKL, per germline. Unmatched junction bases numbered 8, after V lost 1 base and J lost 7 bases. The CDR3 spells CASSQGMADRVEAFF. CDR3 DNA sequence: TGCGCCAGCAGCCAAGGAATGGCGGACAGGGTTGAAGCTTTCTTT.

The chain recombines TRBV9 with TRBJ1-2; no clear D. Deletions cut 5 bases from V and 8 bases from J, with 28 bases between. CDR1 is SGDLS and CDR2 is YYNGEE in the germline V gene. The length of the CDR3 is 17 residues. CDR3 sequence (DNA): TGTGCCAGCAGGACTTCCTCACGACCGGCCCTATTAGAAGGCTACACCTTC. It specifies CASRTSSRPALLEGYTF.

Worth noting for this clone: The junction does not match germline at one end; this may be a read error. The V call is TRBV7-9, the J call TRBJ1-6; D not resolved. The germline V gene has CDR1 SEHNR and CDR2 FQNEAQ (reference sequence). There are 15 residues in the CDR3. The CDR3 DNA is TGTGCCAGCAGCTTAGACTCGGGTTATAGTTCACCCCTCCACTTT. Translation gives CASSLDSGYSSPLHF.